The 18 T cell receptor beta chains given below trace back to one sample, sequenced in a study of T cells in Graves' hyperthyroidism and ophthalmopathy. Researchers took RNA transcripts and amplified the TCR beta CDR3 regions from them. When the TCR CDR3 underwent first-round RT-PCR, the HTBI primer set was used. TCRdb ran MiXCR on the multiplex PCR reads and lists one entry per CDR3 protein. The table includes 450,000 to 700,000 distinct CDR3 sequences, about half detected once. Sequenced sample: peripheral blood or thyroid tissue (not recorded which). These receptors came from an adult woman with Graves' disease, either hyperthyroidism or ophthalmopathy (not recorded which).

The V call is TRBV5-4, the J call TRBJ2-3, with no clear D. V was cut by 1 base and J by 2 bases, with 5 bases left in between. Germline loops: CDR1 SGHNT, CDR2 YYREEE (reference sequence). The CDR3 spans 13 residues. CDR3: CASSLIPTDTQYF. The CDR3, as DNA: TGTGCCAGCAGCTTGATCCCCACAGATACGCAGTATTTT.

CDR3 coding DNA: TGTGCCAGTAGTACAGGACCTGGGGGCTACACCTTC. This gives the protein CASSTGPGGYTF. The rearrangement links TRBV19 to TRBJ1-2; D remains unclear. The germline V gene encodes CDR1 LNHDA and CDR2 SQIVND (reference sequence). This CDR3 spans 12 amino acids. The V and J ends lost 4 bases and 8 bases respectively, with 11 bases between them.

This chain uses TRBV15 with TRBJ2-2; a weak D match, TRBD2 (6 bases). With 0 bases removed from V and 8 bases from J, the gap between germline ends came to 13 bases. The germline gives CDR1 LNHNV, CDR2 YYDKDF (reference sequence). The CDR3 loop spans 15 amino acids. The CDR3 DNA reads TGTGCCACCAGCAGAGATCGGACGGGAGTAGGGGAGCTGTTTTTT. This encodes CATSRDRTGVGELFF. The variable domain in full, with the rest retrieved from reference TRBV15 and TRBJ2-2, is DAMVIQNPRYQVTQFGKPVTLSCSQTLNHNVMYWYQQKSSQAPKLLFHYYDKDFNNEADTPDNFQSRRPNTSFCFLDIRSPGLGDTAMYLCATSRDRTGVGELFFGEGSRLTVL.

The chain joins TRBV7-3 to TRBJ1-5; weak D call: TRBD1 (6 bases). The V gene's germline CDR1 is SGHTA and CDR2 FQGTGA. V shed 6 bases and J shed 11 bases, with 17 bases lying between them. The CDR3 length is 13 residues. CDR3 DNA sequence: TGTGCCAGCAGTTTCAGGACAGAAGAGACCCAGCATTTT. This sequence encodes CASSFRTEETQHF. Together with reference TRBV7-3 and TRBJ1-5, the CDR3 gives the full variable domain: GAGVSQTPSNKVTEKGKYVELRCDPISGHTALYWYRQSLGQGPEFLIYFQGTGAADDSGLPNDRFFAVRPEGSVSTLKIQRTERGDSAVYLCASSFRTEETQHFGDGTRLSIL.

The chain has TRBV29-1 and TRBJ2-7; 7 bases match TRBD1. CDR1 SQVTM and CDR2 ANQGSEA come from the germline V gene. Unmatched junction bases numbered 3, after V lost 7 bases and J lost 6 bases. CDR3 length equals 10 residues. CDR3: CSDRGGEQYF. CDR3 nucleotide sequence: TGCAGCGACAGGGGTGGCGAGCAGTACTTC.

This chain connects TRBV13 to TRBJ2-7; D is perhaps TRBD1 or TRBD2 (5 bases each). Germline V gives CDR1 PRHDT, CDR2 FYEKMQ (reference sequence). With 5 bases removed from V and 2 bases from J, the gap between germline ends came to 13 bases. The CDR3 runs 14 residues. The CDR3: CASSLGTRPYEQYF. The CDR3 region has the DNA TGTGCCAGCAGCCTCGGGACGCGTCCCTACGAGCAGTACTTC.

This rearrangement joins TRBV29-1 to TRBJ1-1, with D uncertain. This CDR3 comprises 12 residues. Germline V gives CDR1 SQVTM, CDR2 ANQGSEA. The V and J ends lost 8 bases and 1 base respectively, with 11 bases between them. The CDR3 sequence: CSSGIGNTEAFF. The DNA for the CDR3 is TGCAGCTCGGGGATAGGGAACACTGAAGCTTTCTTT.

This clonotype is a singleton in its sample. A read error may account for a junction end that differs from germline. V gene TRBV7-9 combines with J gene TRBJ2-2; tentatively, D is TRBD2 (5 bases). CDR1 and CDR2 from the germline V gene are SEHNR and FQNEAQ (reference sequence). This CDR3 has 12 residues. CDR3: CASGTQYGELFF. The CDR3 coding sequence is TGCGCCAGCGGTACACAATACGGGGAGCTGTTTTTT.

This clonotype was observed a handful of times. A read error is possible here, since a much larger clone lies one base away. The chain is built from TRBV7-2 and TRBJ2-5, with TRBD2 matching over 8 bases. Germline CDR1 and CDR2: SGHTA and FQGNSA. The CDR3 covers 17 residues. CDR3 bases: TGTGCCAACAGCTTAGACCCCCCGGGACTAGGGTTGGCGACCCAGTACTTC. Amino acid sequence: CANSLDPPGLGLATQYF.

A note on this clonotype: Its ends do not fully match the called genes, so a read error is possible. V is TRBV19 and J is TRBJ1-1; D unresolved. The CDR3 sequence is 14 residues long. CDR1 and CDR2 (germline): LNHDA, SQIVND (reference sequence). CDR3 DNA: TGTTCCAGTGGTATGGCAGGAGGGAACACTGAAGCTTTCTTT. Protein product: CSSGMAGGNTEAFF.

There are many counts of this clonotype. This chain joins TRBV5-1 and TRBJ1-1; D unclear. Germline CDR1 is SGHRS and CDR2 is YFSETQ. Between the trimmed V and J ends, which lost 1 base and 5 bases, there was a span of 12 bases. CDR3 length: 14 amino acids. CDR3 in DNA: TGCGCCAGCAGCTTGCGAAGCGAGGGAACTGAAGCTTTCTTT. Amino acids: CASSLRSEGTEAFF.

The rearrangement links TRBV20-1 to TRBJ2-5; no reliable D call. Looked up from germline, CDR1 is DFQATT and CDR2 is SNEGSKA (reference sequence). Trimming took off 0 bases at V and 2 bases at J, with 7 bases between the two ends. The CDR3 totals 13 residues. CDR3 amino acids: CSAREMGQETQYF. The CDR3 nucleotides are TGCAGTGCTAGAGAGATGGGGCAAGAGACCCAGTACTTC.

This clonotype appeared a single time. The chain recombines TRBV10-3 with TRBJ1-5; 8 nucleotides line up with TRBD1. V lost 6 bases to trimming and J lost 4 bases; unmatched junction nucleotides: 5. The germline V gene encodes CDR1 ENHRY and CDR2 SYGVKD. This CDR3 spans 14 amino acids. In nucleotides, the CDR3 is TGTGCCATCAGGGGGGGACAGGATAATCAGCCCCAGCATTTT. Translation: CAIRGGQDNQPQHF.

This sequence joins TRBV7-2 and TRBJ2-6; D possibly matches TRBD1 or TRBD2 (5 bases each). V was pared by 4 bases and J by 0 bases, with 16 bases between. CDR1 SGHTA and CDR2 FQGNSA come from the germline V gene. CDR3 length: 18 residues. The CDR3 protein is CASSSQGATVSGANVLTF. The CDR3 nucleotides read TGTGCCAGCAGCTCCCAGGGAGCCACGGTCTCTGGGGCCAACGTCCTGACTTTC.

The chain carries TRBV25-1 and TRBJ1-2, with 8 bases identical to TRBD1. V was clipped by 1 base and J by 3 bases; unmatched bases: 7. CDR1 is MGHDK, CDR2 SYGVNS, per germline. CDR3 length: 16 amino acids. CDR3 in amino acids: CASSESLIQGDYGYTF. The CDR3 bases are TGTGCCAGCAGTGAATCGCTCATACAGGGGGACTATGGCTACACCTTC.

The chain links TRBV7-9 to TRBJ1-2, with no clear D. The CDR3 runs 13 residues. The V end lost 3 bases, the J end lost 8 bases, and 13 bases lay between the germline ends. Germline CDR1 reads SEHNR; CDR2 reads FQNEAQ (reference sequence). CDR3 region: CASSFGGSQGYTF. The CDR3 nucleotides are TGTGCCAGCAGCTTCGGCGGGAGTCAAGGCTACACCTTC.

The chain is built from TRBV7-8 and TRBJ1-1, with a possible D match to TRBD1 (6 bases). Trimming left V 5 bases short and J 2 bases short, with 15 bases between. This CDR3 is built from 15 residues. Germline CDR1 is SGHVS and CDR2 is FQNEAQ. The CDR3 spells CASSPHRDRNTEAFF. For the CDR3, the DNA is TGTGCCAGCAGCCCACACAGGGACCGCAACACTGAAGCTTTCTTT.

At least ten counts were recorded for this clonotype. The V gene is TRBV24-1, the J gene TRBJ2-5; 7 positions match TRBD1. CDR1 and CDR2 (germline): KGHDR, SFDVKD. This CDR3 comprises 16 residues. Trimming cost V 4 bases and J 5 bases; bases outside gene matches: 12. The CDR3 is CATSDYTWYRGETQYF. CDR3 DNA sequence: TGTGCCACCAGTGACTACACTTGGTACAGGGGTGAGACCCAGTACTTC.